This TCR beta chain was captured in a study of T cell responses to AZD1222 COVID-19 vaccine. TCRdb's copy holds only in-frame clones and misses some; the assay was immunoSEQ multiplex PCR. The repertoire includes about 120,000 clones, approximately 93% of them detected once, and roughly 4.5% sits in the top ten. V lost 4 bases, J lost 5 bases, and 18 bases lay in between. The CDR3 has 16 residues. Germline CDR1 SEHNR, CDR2 FQNEAQ (reference sequence). Sequencing used peripheral blood, obtained on day 0 of AZD1222 vaccination. The TCR originated in an adult in good health. The V gene is TRBV7-9, the J gene TRBJ1-5; possible D gene TRBD1, 6 bases. CDR3 DNA sequence: TGTGCCAGCAGCTCTACCTTACAGGGTCCTCATCAGCCCCAGCATTTT. Its protein product is CASSSTLQGPHQPQHF.